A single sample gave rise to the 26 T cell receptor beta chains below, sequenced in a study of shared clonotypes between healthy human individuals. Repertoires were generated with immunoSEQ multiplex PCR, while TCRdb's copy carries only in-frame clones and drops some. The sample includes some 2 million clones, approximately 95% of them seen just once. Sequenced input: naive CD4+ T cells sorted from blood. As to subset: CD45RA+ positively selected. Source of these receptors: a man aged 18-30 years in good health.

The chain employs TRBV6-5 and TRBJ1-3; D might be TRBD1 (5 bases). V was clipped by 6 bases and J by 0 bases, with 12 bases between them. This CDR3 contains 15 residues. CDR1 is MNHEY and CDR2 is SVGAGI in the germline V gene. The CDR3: CASRRQFSSGNTIYF. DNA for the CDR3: TGTGCCAGCAGACGACAGTTCAGCTCTGGAAACACCATATATTTT.

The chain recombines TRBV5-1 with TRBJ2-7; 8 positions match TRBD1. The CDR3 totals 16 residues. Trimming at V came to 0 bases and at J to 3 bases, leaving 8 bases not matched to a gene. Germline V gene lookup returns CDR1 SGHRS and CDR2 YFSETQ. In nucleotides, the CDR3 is TGCGCCAGCAGCTTGGACCCAGGGGGCGTTTACTACGAGCAGTACTTC. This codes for CASSLDPGGVYYEQYF.

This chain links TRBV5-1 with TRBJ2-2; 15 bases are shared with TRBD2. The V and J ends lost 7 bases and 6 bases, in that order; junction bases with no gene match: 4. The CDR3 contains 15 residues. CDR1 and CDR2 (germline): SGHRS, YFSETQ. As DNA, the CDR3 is TGCGCCAGCTACGGACTAGCGGGAGGGCCCGGGGAGCTGTTTTTT. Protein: CASYGLAGGPGELFF.

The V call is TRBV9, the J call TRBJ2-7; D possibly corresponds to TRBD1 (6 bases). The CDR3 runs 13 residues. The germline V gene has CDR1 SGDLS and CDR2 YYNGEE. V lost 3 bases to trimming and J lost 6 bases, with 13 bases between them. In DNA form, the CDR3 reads TGTGCCAGCAGCGGCCCCAGGGGTAGCGAGCAGTACTTC. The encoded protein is CASSGPRGSEQYF.

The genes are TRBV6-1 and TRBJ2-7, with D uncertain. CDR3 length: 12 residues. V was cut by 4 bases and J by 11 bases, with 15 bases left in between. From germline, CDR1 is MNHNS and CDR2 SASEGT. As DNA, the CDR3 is TGTGCCAGCAGTGCCCTAAGTCAAAGGGAGTACTTC. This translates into CASSALSQREYF.

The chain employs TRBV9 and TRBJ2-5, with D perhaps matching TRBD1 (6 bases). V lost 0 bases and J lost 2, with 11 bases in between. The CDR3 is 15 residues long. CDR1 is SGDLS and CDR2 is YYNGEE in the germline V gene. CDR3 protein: CASSVGRRGQETQYF. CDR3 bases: TGTGCCAGCAGCGTAGGTAGAAGGGGGCAAGAGACCCAGTACTTC. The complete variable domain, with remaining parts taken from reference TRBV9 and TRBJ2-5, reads DSGVTQTPKHLITATGQRVTLRCSPRSGDLSVYWYQQSLDQGLQFLIQYYNGEERAKGNILERFSAQQFPDLHSELNLSSLELGDSALYFCASSVGRRGQETQYFGPGTRLLVL.

The CDR3: CASSGTGPNYQPQHF. CDR3 nucleotide sequence: TGTGCCAGCAGTGGCACAGGCCCGAATTATCAGCCCCAGCATTTT. The chain couples TRBV2 to TRBJ1-5; possible D gene TRBD1, 5 bases. Germline CDR1 and CDR2: SNHLY and FYNNEI. Trimming cost V 4 bases and J 5 bases, with 15 bases left between them. This CDR3 region has 15 residues.

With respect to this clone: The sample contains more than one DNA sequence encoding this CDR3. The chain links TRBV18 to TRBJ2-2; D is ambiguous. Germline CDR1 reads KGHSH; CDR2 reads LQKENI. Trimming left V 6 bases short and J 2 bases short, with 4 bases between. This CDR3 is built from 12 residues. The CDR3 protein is CASSPNTGELFF. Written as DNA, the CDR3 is TGTGCCAGCTCCCCAAACACCGGGGAGCTGTTTTTT.

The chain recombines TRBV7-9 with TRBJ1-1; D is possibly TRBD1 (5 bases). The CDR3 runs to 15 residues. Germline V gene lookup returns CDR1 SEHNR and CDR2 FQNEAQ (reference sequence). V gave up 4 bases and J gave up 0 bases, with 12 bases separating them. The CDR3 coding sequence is TGTGCCAGCAGCTACCTGGGGGTCATGAACACTGAAGCTTTCTTT. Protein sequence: CASSYLGVMNTEAFF.

CDR3 sequence (DNA): TGTGCCAGCAGTTACTCGGGGGAGATTGGGGGCTACACCTTC. It yields the protein CASSYSGEIGGYTF. The V and J genes are TRBV6-5 and TRBJ1-2, with D perhaps TRBD1 (5 bases). The V end was cut by 0 bases, the J end by 8 bases, with 13 bases between. In germline, CDR1 is MNHEY, CDR2 SVGAGI. The CDR3 has 14 amino acids.

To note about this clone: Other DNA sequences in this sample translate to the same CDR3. CDR3 nucleotides: TGTGCCAGCAGTTACAGGGGCACCGGGGAGCTGTTTTTT. This sequence encodes CASSYRGTGELFF. The chain joins TRBV6-5 to TRBJ2-2; D is possibly TRBD1 (5 bases). This CDR3 has 13 amino acids. CDR1 and CDR2 from the germline V gene are MNHEY and SVGAGI. Trimming pared 2 bases from V and 4 bases from J, leaving 5 bases between.

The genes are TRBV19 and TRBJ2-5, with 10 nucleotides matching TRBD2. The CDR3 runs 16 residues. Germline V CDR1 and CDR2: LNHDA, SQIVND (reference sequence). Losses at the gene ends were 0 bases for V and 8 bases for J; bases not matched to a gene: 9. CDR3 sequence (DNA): TGTGCCAGTAGTATAGACCCGTCTAGCGGGGGCCTTACCCAGTACTTC. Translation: CASSIDPSSGGLTQYF. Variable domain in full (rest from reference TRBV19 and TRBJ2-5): DGGITQSPKYLFRKEGQNVTLSCEQNLNHDAMYWYRQDPGQGLRLIYYSQIVNDFQKGDIAEGYSVSREKKESFPLTVTSAQKNPTAFYLCASSIDPSSGGLTQYFGPGTRLLVL.

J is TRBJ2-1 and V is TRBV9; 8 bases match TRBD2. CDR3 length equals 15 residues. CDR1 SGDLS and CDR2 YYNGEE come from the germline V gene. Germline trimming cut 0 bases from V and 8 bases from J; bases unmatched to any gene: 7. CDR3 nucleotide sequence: TGTGCCAGCAGCGTAGGTGGGACTAGAAACCATGAGCAGTTCTTC. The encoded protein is CASSVGGTRNHEQFF.

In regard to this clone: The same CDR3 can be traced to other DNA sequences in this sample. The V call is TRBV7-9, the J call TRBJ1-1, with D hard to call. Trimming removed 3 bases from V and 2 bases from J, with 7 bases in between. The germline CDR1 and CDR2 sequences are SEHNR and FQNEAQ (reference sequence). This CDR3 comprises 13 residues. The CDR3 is CASSFSSNTEAFF. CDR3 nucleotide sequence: TGTGCCAGCAGCTTCTCTAGTAACACTGAAGCTTTCTTT.

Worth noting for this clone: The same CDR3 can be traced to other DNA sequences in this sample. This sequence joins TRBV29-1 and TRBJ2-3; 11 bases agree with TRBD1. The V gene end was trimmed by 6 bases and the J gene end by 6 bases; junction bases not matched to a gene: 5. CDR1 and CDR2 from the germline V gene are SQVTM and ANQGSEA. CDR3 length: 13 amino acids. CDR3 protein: CSVGQGAGDTQYF. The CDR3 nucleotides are TGCAGCGTCGGACAGGGGGCAGGGGATACGCAGTATTTT.

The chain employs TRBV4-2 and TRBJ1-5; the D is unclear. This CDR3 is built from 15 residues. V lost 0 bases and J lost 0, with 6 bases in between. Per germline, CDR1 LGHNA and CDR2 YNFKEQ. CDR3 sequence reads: CASSQDRNSNQPQHF. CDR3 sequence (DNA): TGTGCCAGCAGCCAAGATAGGAATAGCAATCAGCCCCAGCATTTT.

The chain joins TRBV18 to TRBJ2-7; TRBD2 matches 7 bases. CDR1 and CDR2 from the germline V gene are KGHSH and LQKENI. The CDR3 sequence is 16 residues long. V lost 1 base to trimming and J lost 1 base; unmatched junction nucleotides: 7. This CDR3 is CASSPQRGRESYEQYF. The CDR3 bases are TGTGCCAGCTCACCACAGCGGGGTCGCGAATCCTACGAGCAGTACTTC.

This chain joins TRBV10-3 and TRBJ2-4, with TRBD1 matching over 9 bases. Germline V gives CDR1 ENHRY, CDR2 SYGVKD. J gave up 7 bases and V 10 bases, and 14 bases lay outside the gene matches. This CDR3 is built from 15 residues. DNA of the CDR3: TGTGCCACCCGGTCCGGGACAGGGAGTTTGAACATTCAGTACTTC. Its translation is CATRSGTGSLNIQYF.

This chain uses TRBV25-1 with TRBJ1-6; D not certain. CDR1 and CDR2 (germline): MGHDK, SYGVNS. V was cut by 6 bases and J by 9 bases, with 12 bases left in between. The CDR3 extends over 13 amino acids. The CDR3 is CASRDYEGSPLHF. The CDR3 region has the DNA TGTGCCAGCAGGGACTATGAGGGTTCACCCCTCCACTTT. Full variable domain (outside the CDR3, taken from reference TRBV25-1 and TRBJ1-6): EADIYQTPRYLVIGTGKKITLECSQTMGHDKMYWYQQDPGMELHLIHYSYGVNSTEKGDLSSESTVSRIRTEHFPLTLESARPSHTSQYLCASRDYEGSPLHFGNGTRLTVT.

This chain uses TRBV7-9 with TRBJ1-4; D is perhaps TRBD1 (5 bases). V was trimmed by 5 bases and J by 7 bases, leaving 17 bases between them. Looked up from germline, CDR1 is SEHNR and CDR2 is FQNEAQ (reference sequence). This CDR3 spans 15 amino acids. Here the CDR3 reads CASSQNGGKGEKLFF. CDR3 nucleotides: TGTGCCAGCAGCCAAAACGGGGGAAAGGGTGAAAAACTGTTTTTT.

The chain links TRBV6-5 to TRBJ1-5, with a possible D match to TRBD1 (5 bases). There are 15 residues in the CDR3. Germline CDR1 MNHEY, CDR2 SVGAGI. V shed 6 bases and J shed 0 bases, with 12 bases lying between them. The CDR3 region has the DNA TGTGCCAGCAGCCAAAACAGGAATAGCAATCAGCCCCAGCATTTT. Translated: CASSQNRNSNQPQHF.

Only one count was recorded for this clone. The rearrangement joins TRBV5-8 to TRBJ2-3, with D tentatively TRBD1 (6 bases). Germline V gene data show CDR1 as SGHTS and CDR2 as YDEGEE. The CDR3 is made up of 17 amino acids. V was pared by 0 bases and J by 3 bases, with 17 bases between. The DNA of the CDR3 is TGTGCCAGCAGCTTGGCCTTTGGGGGCGGATTGACAGATACGCAGTATTTT. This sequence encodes CASSLAFGGGLTDTQYF. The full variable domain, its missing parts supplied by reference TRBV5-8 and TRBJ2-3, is EAGVTQSPTHLIKTRGQQATLRCSPISGHTSVYWYQQALGLGLQFLLWYDEGEERNRGNFPPRFSGRQFPNYSSELNVNALELEDSALYLCASSLAFGGGLTDTQYFGPGTRLTVL.

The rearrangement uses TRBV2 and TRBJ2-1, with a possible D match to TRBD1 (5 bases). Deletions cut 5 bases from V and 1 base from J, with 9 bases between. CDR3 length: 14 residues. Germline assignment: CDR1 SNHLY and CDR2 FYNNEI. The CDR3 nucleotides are TGTGCCAGCAGTCAGGGTAGGTCCTACAATGAGCAGTTCTTC. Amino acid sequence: CASSQGRSYNEQFF.

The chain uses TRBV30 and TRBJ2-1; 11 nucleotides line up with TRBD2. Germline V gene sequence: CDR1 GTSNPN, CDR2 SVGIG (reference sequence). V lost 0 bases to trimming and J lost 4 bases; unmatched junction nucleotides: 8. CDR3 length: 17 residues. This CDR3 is CAWSVRFLAGGYNEQFF. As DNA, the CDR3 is TGTGCCTGGAGTGTTCGTTTCCTAGCGGGAGGTTACAATGAGCAGTTCTTC.

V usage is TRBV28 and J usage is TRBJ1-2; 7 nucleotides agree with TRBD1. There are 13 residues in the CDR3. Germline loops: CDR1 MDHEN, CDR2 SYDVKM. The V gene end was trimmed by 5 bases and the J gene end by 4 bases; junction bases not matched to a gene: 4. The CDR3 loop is CASSRQGLYGYTF. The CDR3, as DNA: TGTGCCAGCAGTCGACAGGGTCTCTATGGCTACACCTTC.

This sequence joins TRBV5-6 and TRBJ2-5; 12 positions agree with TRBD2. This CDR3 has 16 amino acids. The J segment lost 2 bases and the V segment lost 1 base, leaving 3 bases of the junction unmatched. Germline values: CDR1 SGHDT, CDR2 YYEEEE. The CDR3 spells CASSLPSGGAQETQYF. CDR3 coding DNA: TGTGCCAGCAGCTTGCCTAGCGGGGGGGCGCAAGAGACCCAGTACTTC.